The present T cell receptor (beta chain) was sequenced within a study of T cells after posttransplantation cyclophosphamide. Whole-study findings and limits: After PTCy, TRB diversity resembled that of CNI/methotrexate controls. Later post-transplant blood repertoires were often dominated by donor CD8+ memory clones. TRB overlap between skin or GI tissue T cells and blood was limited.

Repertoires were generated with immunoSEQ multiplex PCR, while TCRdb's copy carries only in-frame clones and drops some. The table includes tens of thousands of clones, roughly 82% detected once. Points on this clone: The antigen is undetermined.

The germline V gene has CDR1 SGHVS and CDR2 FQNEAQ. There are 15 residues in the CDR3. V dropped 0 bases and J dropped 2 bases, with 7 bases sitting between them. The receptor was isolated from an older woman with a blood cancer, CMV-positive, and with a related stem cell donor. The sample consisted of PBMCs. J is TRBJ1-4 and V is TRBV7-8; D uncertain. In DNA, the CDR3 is TGTGCCAGCAGCTTAGCGTCCCAGACTAATGAAAAACTGTTTTTT. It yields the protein CASSLASQTNEKLFF.